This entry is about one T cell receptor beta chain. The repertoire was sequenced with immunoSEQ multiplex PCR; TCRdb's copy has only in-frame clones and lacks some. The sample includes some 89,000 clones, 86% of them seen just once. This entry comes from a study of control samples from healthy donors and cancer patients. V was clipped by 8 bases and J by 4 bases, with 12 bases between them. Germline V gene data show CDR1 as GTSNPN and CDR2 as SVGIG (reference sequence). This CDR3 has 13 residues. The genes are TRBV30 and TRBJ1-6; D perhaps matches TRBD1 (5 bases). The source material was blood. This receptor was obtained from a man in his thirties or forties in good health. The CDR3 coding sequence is TGTGCCGGAGGTGGGGCATATAATTCACCCCTCCACTTT. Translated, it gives CAGGGAYNSPLHF. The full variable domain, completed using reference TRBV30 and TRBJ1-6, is SQTIHQWPATLVQPVGSPLSLECTVEGTSNPNLYWYRQAAGRGLQLLFYSVGIGQISSEVPQNLSASRPQDRQFILSSKKLLLSDSGFYLCAGGGAYNSPLHFGNGTRLTVT.